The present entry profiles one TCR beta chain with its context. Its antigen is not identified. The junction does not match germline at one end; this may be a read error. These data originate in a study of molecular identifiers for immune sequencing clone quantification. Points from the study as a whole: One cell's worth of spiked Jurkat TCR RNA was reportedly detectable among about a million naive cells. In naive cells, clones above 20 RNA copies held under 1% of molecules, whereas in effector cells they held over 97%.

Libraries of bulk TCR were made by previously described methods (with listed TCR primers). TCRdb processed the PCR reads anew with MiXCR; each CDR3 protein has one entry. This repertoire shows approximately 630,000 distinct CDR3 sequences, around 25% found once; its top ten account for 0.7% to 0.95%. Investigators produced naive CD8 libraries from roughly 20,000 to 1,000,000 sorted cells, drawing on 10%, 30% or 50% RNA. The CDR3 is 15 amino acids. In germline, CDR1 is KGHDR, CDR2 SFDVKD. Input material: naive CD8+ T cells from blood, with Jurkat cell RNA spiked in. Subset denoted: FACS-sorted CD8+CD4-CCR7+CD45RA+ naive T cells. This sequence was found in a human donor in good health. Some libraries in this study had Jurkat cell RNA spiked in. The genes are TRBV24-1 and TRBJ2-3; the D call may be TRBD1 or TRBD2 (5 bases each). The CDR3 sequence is CAISLTRDHTDTQYF. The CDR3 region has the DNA TGTGCCATCAGTCTGACCCGGGACCACACAGATACGCAGTATTTT.